This passage covers 32 T cell receptor beta chains from one sample sequenced in a study of shared clonotypes between healthy human individuals. Sequencing was performed with immunoSEQ multiplex PCR; in TCRdb, only in-frame clones are kept and a portion is missing. The sample has about 2.3 million clones, approximately 93% seen once. The sequencing input was naive CD4+ T cells from PBMCs. Subset: CD45RA+ positively selected. The receptors come from a man younger than 30 in good health. Some clones in this sample may be carry-over from other donors' samples.

The chain joins TRBV7-3 to TRBJ2-2, with TRBD2 as a possible D gene (5 bases). CDR1 and CDR2 from the germline V gene are SGHTA and FQGTGA. V was clipped by 5 bases and J by 8 bases, with 21 bases between them. The CDR3 has 16 amino acids. CDR3 nucleotide sequence: TGTGCCAGCAGCCAACAAGCCCCCCTAGCAAGTGGGGAGCTGTTTTTT. Protein: CASSQQAPLASGELFF.

This clone occurred a few times. J is TRBJ1-2 and V is TRBV28; no definite D call. CDR1 is MDHEN and CDR2 is SYDVKM in the germline V gene. The CDR3 is 12 residues long. The ends were cut back, 6 bases at V and 4 bases at J, with 9 bases in the middle. In DNA, the CDR3 is TGTGCCAGCAGCGCGGGCGCCTATGGCTACACCTTC. It translates to CASSAGAYGYTF.

The V call is TRBV5-1, the J call TRBJ2-3; D gene unclear. Trimming shortened V by 4 bases and J by 4 bases, and 7 bases separated the two germline ends. This CDR3 has 12 amino acids. Per the germline V gene, CDR1 is SGHRS and CDR2 is YFSETQ. The DNA of the CDR3 is TGCGCCAGCAGCCAGGCGGCAGATACGCAGTATTTT. It specifies CASSQAADTQYF.

The genes are TRBV9 and TRBJ1-5, with D maybe TRBD1 (6 bases). The CDR3 extends over 16 amino acids. In germline, CDR1 is SGDLS, CDR2 YYNGEE. Trimming left V 4 bases short and J 5 bases short, with 19 bases between. The CDR3 DNA follows: TGTGCCAGCAGCCCCCGCCCGGACAGCCGATATCAGCCCCAGCATTTT. Its translation: CASSPRPDSRYQPQHF.

This sequence joins TRBV5-1 and TRBJ2-3; 12 nucleotides match TRBD2. V trimming: 4 bases; J trimming: 5 bases; junction bases outside the gene matches: 2. The CDR3 contains 14 residues. CDR1 is SGHRS, CDR2 YFSETQ, per germline. The CDR3 is CASSTGLAGDTQYF. The DNA of the CDR3 is TGCGCCAGCAGCACGGGACTAGCGGGAGATACGCAGTATTTT.

About this clone: Other DNA sequences in the sample encode the same CDR3. The CDR3 sequence: CASSSPGDGEKLFF. The CDR3 DNA sequence: TGTGCCAGCAGTTCCCCAGGGGACGGAGAAAAACTGTTTTTT. The chain employs TRBV28 and TRBJ1-4; TRBD1 might be the D (6 bases). The CDR3 is made up of 14 amino acids. CDR1 and CDR2 (germline): MDHEN, SYDVKM. Trimming cost V 4 bases and J 8 bases, with 14 bases left between them.

The chain carries TRBV27 and TRBJ2-7; 7 positions agree with TRBD1. Germline lookup yields CDR1 MNHEY and CDR2 SMNVEV (reference sequence). There are 14 residues in the CDR3. Trimming at V came to 7 bases and at J to 2 bases, leaving 8 bases not matched to a gene. CDR3 residues: CASTQNDRAYEQYF. The CDR3 DNA reads as TGTGCCAGCACCCAGAACGACAGGGCCTACGAGCAGTACTTC.

The chain joins TRBV11-3 to TRBJ2-7, with a tentative D call TRBD2 (6 bases). Trimming removed 5 bases at V and 0 bases at J, with 17 bases between. The CDR3 spans 16 residues. Germline CDR1 reads SGHNT; CDR2 reads YENEEA. CDR3 in amino acids: CASSLTPGLISYEQYF. CDR3 coding DNA: TGTGCCAGCAGCCTCACTCCGGGACTCATCTCCTACGAGCAGTACTTC.

The gene calls are TRBV27 and TRBJ1-1; 10 bases fit TRBD1. CDR1 and CDR2 (germline): MNHEY, SMNVEV (reference sequence). The V and J ends lost 8 bases and 2 bases, in that order; junction bases with no gene match: 8. The CDR3 has 15 amino acids. The CDR3 reads CASGPGQGGNTEAFF. The CDR3 coding sequence is TGTGCCAGCGGCCCCGGACAGGGGGGTAACACTGAAGCTTTCTTT.

The J gene is TRBJ2-1, the V gene TRBV5-6; D perhaps matches TRBD1 (6 bases). Deletions cut 3 bases from V and 4 bases from J, with 17 bases between. Germline V lookup: CDR1 SGHDT, CDR2 YYEEEE. The CDR3 has 16 residues. The CDR3 coding sequence is TGTGCCAGCAGCTCAAAGACAGGAAGGAGATACAATGAGCAGTTCTTC. It yields the protein CASSSKTGRRYNEQFF.

The gene calls are TRBV19 and TRBJ2-7; perhaps TRBD1 as D (6 bases). Trimming cost V 8 bases and J 6 bases, with 11 bases left between them. This CDR3 region has 11 residues. Per the germline V gene, CDR1 is LNHDA and CDR2 is SQIVND (reference sequence). DNA for the CDR3: TGTGCCAGTCCACAGGGTTTCGAGCAGTACTTC. Encoded protein: CASPQGFEQYF.

The chain recombines TRBV19 with TRBJ1-1; D unresolved. V lost 8 bases and J lost 4, with 14 bases in between. CDR3 length equals 13 residues. Germline CDR1 reads LNHDA; CDR2 reads SQIVND (reference sequence). In DNA, the CDR3 is TGTGCCAGTCGGGCCCAGCGAGTCACTGAAGCTTTCTTT. Translation gives CASRAQRVTEAFF.

To note about this clone: Other DNA sequences in the same sample also yield this CDR3. The rearrangement uses TRBV28 and TRBJ2-1; unclear D gene. The CDR3 covers 14 residues. Germline CDR1 is MDHEN and CDR2 is SYDVKM. The ends were cut back, 2 bases at V and 0 bases at J, with 5 bases in the middle. CDR3 in DNA: TGTGCCAGCAGTTTACCTAACTCCTACAATGAGCAGTTCTTC. Residues: CASSLPNSYNEQFF.

This chain uses TRBV9 with TRBJ2-3, with 10 positions matching TRBD2. The CDR3 runs to 17 residues. Germline-derived CDR1 and CDR2 are SGDLS and YYNGEE. The ends lost 0 bases at V and 4 bases at J; junction bases unmatched: 8. The CDR3 DNA sequence: TGTGCCAGCAGCGTAGGTGTACTAGCGGGACTAGCAGATACGCAGTATTTT. It is translated as CASSVGVLAGLADTQYF.

This chain uses TRBV9 with TRBJ2-1, with D uncertain. Germline V gene data show CDR1 as SGDLS and CDR2 as YYNGEE. This CDR3 comprises 14 residues. Between the trimmed V and J ends, which lost 1 base and 10 bases, there was a span of 15 bases. The CDR3 sequence: CASSVSPTVLEQFF. The CDR3 DNA sequence: TGTGCCAGCAGCGTAAGCCCGACTGTCCTCGAGCAGTTCTTC.

The chain has TRBV11-2 and TRBJ1-2; no definite D call. Germline assignment: CDR1 SGHAT and CDR2 FQNNGV. The CDR3 consists of 13 residues. Trimming cost V 1 base and J 5 bases, with 8 bases left between them. In DNA form, the CDR3 reads TGTGCCAGCAGCTTAGGGGGTGCTTATGGCTACACCTTC. Residues: CASSLGGAYGYTF.

CDR3 in DNA: TGCGCCAGCAGCGACGGACCCAACAGGGCCGAGCAGTACTTC. Translating gives CASSDGPNRAEQYF. The rearrangement uses TRBV5-1 and TRBJ2-7; a weak D match, TRBD1 (6 bases). This CDR3 comprises 14 residues. Germline values: CDR1 SGHRS, CDR2 YFSETQ. V lost 4 bases to trimming and J lost 6 bases, with 17 bases between them.

This clone was observed once. The genes are TRBV6-4 and TRBJ1-2, with D maybe TRBD1 (6 bases). Trimming left V 0 bases short and J 5 bases short, with 16 bases between. The CDR3 is made up of 16 amino acids. The V gene's germline CDR1 is MRHNA and CDR2 SNTAGT. CDR3: CASSDSTGSRSYGYTF. For the CDR3, the DNA is TGTGCCAGCAGTGACTCTACAGGGAGTAGGTCTTATGGCTACACCTTC.

V gene TRBV30 combines with J gene TRBJ1-1; 8 nucleotides align to TRBD1. The CDR3 spans 13 residues. The trim removed 5 bases at V and 6 bases at J, leaving 8 bases unmatched. In germline, CDR1 is GTSNPN, CDR2 SVGIG (reference sequence). CDR3 nucleotide sequence: TGTGCCTGGGCCTCAGGGGGCTGGGCTGAAGCTTTCTTT. Protein product: CAWASGGWAEAFF.

V is TRBV11-2 and J is TRBJ2-1; 9 bases fit TRBD2. The V gene's germline CDR1 is SGHAT and CDR2 FQNNGV. The CDR3 is 18 residues long. V lost 5 bases to trimming and J lost 3 bases; unmatched junction nucleotides: 14. The CDR3 loop is CASSPRGGRAIRYNEQFF. CDR3 in DNA: TGTGCCAGCAGCCCTCGTGGCGGGAGGGCCATCCGCTACAATGAGCAGTTCTTC.

The rearrangement joins TRBV27 to TRBJ2-7, with unresolved D. The CDR3 length is 15 residues. V shed 5 bases and J shed 0 bases, with 14 bases lying between them. Per germline, CDR1 MNHEY and CDR2 SMNVEV (reference sequence). The CDR3 sequence is CASSPTPGNSYEQYF. DNA of the CDR3: TGTGCCAGCAGTCCCACTCCTGGGAACTCCTACGAGCAGTACTTC.

The chain combines TRBV5-4 with TRBJ2-7, with 11 bases aligning to TRBD2. Trimming took 4 bases from V and 0 from J; bases not matched to a gene: 6. The CDR3 spans 16 residues. Germline V gives CDR1 SGHNT, CDR2 YYREEE (reference sequence). CDR3: CASSGTSGESSYEQYF. The CDR3 DNA is TGTGCCAGCAGCGGGACTAGCGGCGAGAGCTCCTACGAGCAGTACTTC.

The V and J genes are TRBV19 and TRBJ2-1; D gene unclear. The V end lost 4 bases, the J end lost 8 bases, and 15 bases lay between the germline ends. Germline V lookup: CDR1 LNHDA, CDR2 SQIVND (reference sequence). The CDR3 is 14 residues long. In nucleotides, the CDR3 is TGTGCCAGTAGTAAACGAAGCAGGAGCGATGAGCAGTTCTTC. Translating it yields CASSKRSRSDEQFF. The whole variable domain, filled in from reference TRBV19 and TRBJ2-1, reads DGGITQSPKYLFRKEGQNVTLSCEQNLNHDAMYWYRQDPGQGLRLIYYSQIVNDFQKGDIAEGYSVSREKKESFPLTVTSAQKNPTAFYLCASSKRSRSDEQFFGPGTRLTVL.

The chain recombines TRBV28 with TRBJ2-2; D uncertain. Germline CDR1 and CDR2: MDHEN and SYDVKM. V was pared by 8 bases and J by 4 bases, with 8 bases between. This CDR3 comprises 12 residues. The CDR3, as DNA: TGTGCCAGCCTTAGAGGCACCGGGGAGCTGTTTTTT. It translates to CASLRGTGELFF.

The genes are TRBV6-1 and TRBJ1-1, with 7 bases matching TRBD1. V lost 6 bases, J lost 7 bases, and 8 bases stayed unmatched. The CDR3 runs 13 residues. CDR1 and CDR2 from the germline V gene are MNHNS and SASEGT. The CDR3 is CASSLTGSLEAFF. The CDR3 coding sequence is TGTGCCAGCAGCCTGACAGGGAGCCTTGAAGCTTTCTTT.

For this clone: Other DNA sequences in this specimen translate into the identical CDR3. V gene TRBV5-1 combines with J gene TRBJ2-1, with D tentatively TRBD2 (6 bases). Between the trimmed V and J ends, which lost 4 bases and 0 bases, there was a span of 8 bases. The germline CDR1 and CDR2 sequences are SGHRS and YFSETQ. The CDR3 is 14 residues long. In DNA, the CDR3 is TGCGCCAGCAGCGGAGGGAGCTCCTACAATGAGCAGTTCTTC. Translated: CASSGGSSYNEQFF. Full variable domain (rest looked up from reference TRBV5-1 and TRBJ2-1): KAGVTQTPRYLIKTRGQQVTLSCSPISGHRSVSWYQQTPGQGLQFLFEYFSETQRNKGNFPGRFSGRQFSNSRSEMNVSTLELGDSALYLCASSGGSSYNEQFFGPGTRLTVL.

This sequence joins TRBV6-5 and TRBJ2-1; 8 nucleotides agree with TRBD2. This CDR3 is built from 11 residues. The germline V gene has CDR1 MNHEY and CDR2 SVGAGI. Trimming cost V 5 bases and J 9 bases; bases outside gene matches: 0. As DNA, the CDR3 is TGTGCCAGCAGTAGCGGGGGTGAGCAGTTCTTC. It encodes CASSSGGEQFF.

The rearrangement joins TRBV16 to TRBJ2-1, with D possibly matching TRBD1 (5 bases). V was cut by 0 bases and J by 7 bases, with 10 bases left in between. The CDR3 extends over 14 amino acids. Germline V gives CDR1 KGHSY, CDR2 FQNENV. The CDR3 sequence: CASSQSAGRNEQFF. The CDR3 nucleotides read TGTGCCAGCAGCCAATCAGCAGGGCGGAATGAGCAGTTCTTC. Full variable domain (outside the CDR3, taken from reference TRBV16 and TRBJ2-1): GEEVAQTPKHLVRGEGQKAKLYCAPIKGHSYVFWYQQVLKNEFKFLISFQNENVFDETGMPKERFSAKCLPNSPCSLEIQATKLEDSAVYFCASSQSAGRNEQFFGPGTRLTVL.

V gene TRBV30 combines with J gene TRBJ2-1, with D possibly TRBD1 on 6 matching bases. V was shortened by 2 bases and J by 8 bases, with 16 bases between the two germline ends. CDR3 length equals 14 residues. CDR1 and CDR2 from the germline V gene are GTSNPN and SVGIG (reference sequence). The CDR3 loop is CAWSLDSVVYEQFF. In nucleotides, the CDR3 is TGTGCCTGGAGTTTGGACAGCGTGGTCTATGAGCAGTTCTTC.

The chain links TRBV5-5 to TRBJ1-3; D gene unclear. Looked up from germline, CDR1 is SGHKS and CDR2 is YYEKEE (reference sequence). The CDR3 sequence is 17 residues long. V was trimmed by 3 bases and J by 0 bases, leaving 16 bases between them. The CDR3 spells CASSSRVLGTSGNTIYF. The CDR3, as DNA: TGTGCCAGCAGCTCGCGAGTTCTTGGCACCTCTGGAAACACCATATATTTT. The whole variable domain, filled in from reference TRBV5-5 and TRBJ1-3, reads DAGVTQSPTHLIKTRGQQVTLRCSPISGHKSVSWYQQVLGQGPQFIFQYYEKEERGRGNFPDRFSARQFPNYSSELNVNALLLGDSALYLCASSSRVLGTSGNTIYFGEGSWLTVV.

The chain carries TRBV5-5 and TRBJ2-7; a weak D match, TRBD2 (6 bases). CDR1 is SGHKS, CDR2 YYEKEE, per germline (reference sequence). There are 16 residues in the CDR3. V was clipped by 0 bases and J by 2 bases, with 15 bases between them. Here the CDR3 DNA reads TGTGCCAGCAGCTTGGGCCCAACGGGAGTTCCCTACGAGCAGTACTTC. Protein sequence: CASSLGPTGVPYEQYF.

V usage is TRBV6-5 and J usage is TRBJ1-1, with no clear D. Germline V gives CDR1 MNHEY, CDR2 SVGAGI. Deletions cut 0 bases from V and 4 bases from J, with 9 bases between. The CDR3 spans 14 residues. CDR3 region: CASSYSGRRTEAFF. The DNA of the CDR3 is TGTGCCAGCAGTTACTCCGGACGGCGCACTGAAGCTTTCTTT.